The 4 T cell receptor beta chains reported below all come from one sample, sequenced in a study of PD-L1 blockade in urothelial cancer. Clones were sequenced by immunoSEQ multiplex PCR, and TCRdb holds only the in-frame ones, with some missing. The data contain fewer than 40,000 clones, around 90% of them singletons. Sequencing used PBMCs, obtained around atezolizumab (anti-PD-L1) treatment. The origin of the receptors is a man in his 70s with urothelial cancer.

The rearrangement links TRBV4-2 to TRBJ2-7; TRBD2 matches 7 bases. With V trimmed by 1 base and J by 0 bases, 6 bases remained unmatched. The germline V gene has CDR1 LGHNA and CDR2 YNFKEQ. CDR3 length equals 16 residues. The CDR3 loop reads CASSQGEGRNSYEQYF. CDR3 in DNA: TGTGCCAGCAGCCAAGGGGAGGGCCGGAACTCCTACGAGCAGTACTTC.

This clone was detected only a few times. The V and J genes are TRBV5-1 and TRBJ2-3; D gene uncertain. This CDR3 spans 12 amino acids. Germline V gives CDR1 SGHRS, CDR2 YFSETQ. Trimming removed 0 bases from V and 5 bases from J, with 4 bases in between. This chain's CDR3 is CASSLAGDTQYF. In DNA form, the CDR3 reads TGCGCCAGCAGCTTGGCCGGAGATACGCAGTATTTT.

This clone is a singleton in its sample. The J gene is TRBJ2-3, the V gene TRBV6-4; D may be TRBD1 (6 bases). The ends were cut back, 2 bases at V and 3 bases at J, with 9 bases in the middle. CDR3 length: 14 amino acids. Germline V lookup: CDR1 MRHNA, CDR2 SNTAGT. CDR3 bases: TGTGCCAGCAGTGACGGCCAGGGGACAGATACGCAGTATTTT. Its translation is CASSDGQGTDTQYF.

The chain links TRBV6-5 to TRBJ2-1; 9 bases match TRBD1. This CDR3 has 15 residues. The germline V gene encodes CDR1 MNHEY and CDR2 SVGAGI. Trimming at V came to 6 bases and at J to 2 bases, leaving 5 bases not matched to a gene. The CDR3 region is CASRAGQGTYNEQFF. The CDR3 bases are TGTGCCAGCAGAGCCGGACAGGGGACCTACAATGAGCAGTTCTTC.